Presented here are 20 T cell receptor beta chains from one specimen sequenced in a study of naive and memory T cell subsets. Points from the study as a whole: Especially in CD8 cells, naive repertoires contained a few larger clonotypes, possibly CD45RA-re-expressing memory cells.

Their target antigens are unknown. An equimolar mix of two oligonucleotides served as the beta constant-region primer for TRBC1 and TRBC2. Ligated cDNA was amplified by four rounds of PCR with nested alpha and beta constant-region primers and SP2. TCRdb passed the UMI-ligation and nested PCR reads through MiXCR, listing each CDR3 protein once. The top ten clones hold 0.1% to 0.11% of a sample with approximately 150,000 distinct CDR3 sequences, approximately 22% of them seen once. The specimen sequenced was naive CD4+ T cells from blood. These receptors were obtained from a human donor in good health.

V and J are TRBV6-2 or TRBV6-3 and TRBJ1-5; D gene ambiguous. Germline V gene sequence: CDR1 MNHEY, CDR2 SVGEGT. This CDR3 has 14 residues. The V and J ends lost 4 bases and 9 bases respectively, with 16 bases between them. CDR3 in amino acids: CASSWAATDRPQHF. DNA for the CDR3: TGTGCCAGCAGTTGGGCCGCAACCGATCGGCCCCAGCATTTT.

The V gene is TRBV30, the J gene TRBJ2-7; D not resolved. Germline V gene sequence: CDR1 GTSNPN, CDR2 SVGIG (reference sequence). Trimming cost V 2 bases and J 6 bases, with 8 bases left between them. The CDR3 spans 11 residues. The CDR3 spells CAWSRGGEQYF. The CDR3 DNA follows: TGTGCCTGGAGTCGAGGCGGCGAGCAGTACTTC.

This sequence joins TRBV9 and TRBJ2-3; TRBD2 matches at 13 bases. Germline V gene sequence: CDR1 SGDLS, CDR2 YYNGEE. V lost 4 bases and J lost 6; bases outside the gene matches: 11. CDR3 size: 17 residues. CDR3: CASSPGLAGAIPDTQYF. CDR3 bases: TGTGCCAGCAGCCCAGGACTAGCGGGAGCTATTCCGGATACGCAGTATTTT.

The chain combines TRBV28 with TRBJ2-3; weak D call: TRBD1 (6 bases). Germline CDR1 reads MDHEN; CDR2 reads SYDVKM. V was clipped by 6 bases and J by 5 bases, with 15 bases between them. This CDR3 has 14 residues. The CDR3: CASRPGHSLDTQYF. The CDR3 DNA reads as TGTGCCAGCAGACCGGGACACTCGTTAGATACGCAGTATTTT.

The rearrangement links TRBV11-2 to TRBJ1-5, with 10 bases lining up with TRBD1. V lost 3 bases to trimming and J lost 7 bases; unmatched junction nucleotides: 12. Germline CDR1 and CDR2: SGHAT and FQNNGV. This CDR3 has 17 amino acids. CDR3 DNA sequence: TGTGCCAGCAGCTTTACGCAGTTTCGGGACAGGGGACAGCCCCAGCATTTT. Protein: CASSFTQFRDRGQPQHF.

The V and J genes are TRBV5-1 and TRBJ2-7; D uncertain. Per germline, CDR1 SGHRS and CDR2 YFSETQ. Trimming took 3 bases from V and 7 from J, leaving 14 bases between them. The CDR3 covers 13 residues. The CDR3 DNA is TGCGCCAGCAGCTCCCCCCGAGACGGAGAGCAGTACTTC. Translation gives CASSSPRDGEQYF.

This chain links TRBV4-3 with TRBJ2-1; D possibly corresponds to TRBD2 (5 bases). V lost 4 bases, J lost 9 bases, and 19 bases lay in between. The CDR3 spans 15 residues. Germline values: CDR1 LGHNA, CDR2 YSLEER. CDR3 in amino acids: CASSRELVVLGEQFF. In nucleotides, the CDR3 is TGCGCCAGCAGCCGGGAACTAGTTGTTTTGGGTGAGCAGTTCTTC.

This clonotype was recorded a few times. This chain links TRBV6-6 with TRBJ2-3; TRBD2 agrees at 11 bases. CDR3 length: 18 amino acids. The V and J ends lost 8 bases and 0 bases, in that order; junction bases with no gene match: 13. The germline V gene encodes CDR1 MNHNY and CDR2 SVGAGI (reference sequence). CDR3 coding DNA: TGTGCCAGCTGGGCTAGCGGGAGGAAAAAACATAGCACAGATACGCAGTATTTT. This sequence encodes CASWASGRKKHSTDTQYF.

This rearrangement joins TRBV7-2 to TRBJ1-6; D unresolved. Per the germline V gene, CDR1 is SGHTA and CDR2 is FQGNSA. The CDR3 is made up of 13 amino acids. Deletions cut 2 bases from V and 9 bases from J, with 8 bases between. The CDR3 here is CASSLSHSSPLHF. The CDR3 bases are TGTGCCAGCAGCTTATCGCACTCTTCACCCCTCCACTTT.

This clonotype has only a few counts. This chain joins TRBV7-2 and TRBJ2-6; the D is unclear. The germline V gene has CDR1 SGHTA and CDR2 FQGNSA. CDR3 size: 16 residues. Trimming removed 3 bases at V and 0 bases at J, with 9 bases between. The CDR3 nucleotides are TGTGCCAGCAGCTTTGACCGGCGCTCTGGGGCCAACGTCCTGACTTTC. Its translation is CASSFDRRSGANVLTF.

This clonotype was seen many times. The rearrangement uses TRBV29-1 and TRBJ2-1, with TRBD2 identical over 10 bases. V was pared by 6 bases and J by 3 bases, with 2 bases of the junction left unmatched. This CDR3 has 13 residues. CDR1 is SQVTM and CDR2 is ANQGSEA in the germline V gene. CDR3 DNA sequence: TGCAGCGTACTAGCGGGGCGCTACAATGAGCAGTTCTTC. Its translation is CSVLAGRYNEQFF.

The rearrangement uses TRBV28 and TRBJ2-7, with 7 bases that match TRBD1. The CDR3 runs 15 residues. The trim removed 4 bases at V and 4 bases at J, leaving 10 bases unmatched. Per germline, CDR1 MDHEN and CDR2 SYDVKM. CDR3 DNA: TGTGCCAGCAGTTACCCCGGACAGGCTATATACGAGCAGTACTTC. Amino acids: CASSYPGQAIYEQYF.

This clonotype was observed a handful of times. V and J are TRBV4-3 and TRBJ2-1; maybe TRBD1 (6 bases). The CDR3 runs to 16 residues. Trimming removed 0 bases from V and 3 bases from J, with 12 bases in between. Germline CDR1 LGHNA, CDR2 YSLEER. CDR3 coding DNA: TGCGCCAGCAGCCAAGACGGCAGGGGTTACTACAATGAGCAGTTCTTC. It is translated as CASSQDGRGYYNEQFF.

The V gene is TRBV29-1, the J gene TRBJ1-1, with D unclear. The CDR3 runs to 12 residues. Trimming removed 4 bases from V and 1 base from J, with 7 bases in between. Germline CDR1 and CDR2: SQVTM and ANQGSEA. In nucleotides, the CDR3 is TGCAGCGTTGCCAGTTCGAACACTGAAGCTTTCTTT. Its protein is CSVASSNTEAFF.

The chain recombines TRBV3-1 with TRBJ2-7; tentatively, D is TRBD1 (7 bases). The CDR3 runs 13 residues. Trimming removed 8 bases from V and 6 bases from J, with 17 bases in between. Germline V gene sequence: CDR1 LGHDT, CDR2 YNNKEL (reference sequence). The CDR3: CASGRGQGGEQYF. CDR3 bases: TGTGCCAGCGGTCGGGGGCAGGGGGGCGAGCAGTACTTC.

This chain joins TRBV28 and TRBJ2-3; D not resolved. Germline lookup yields CDR1 MDHEN and CDR2 SYDVKM. V dropped 3 bases and J dropped 4 bases, with 14 bases sitting between them. The CDR3 contains 15 residues. The CDR3 loop is CASSFRLLFSDTQYF. Here the CDR3 DNA reads TGTGCCAGCAGTTTCCGGCTTCTCTTTTCAGATACGCAGTATTTT.

V and J are TRBV6-5 and TRBJ2-5; 10 nucleotides match TRBD2. The ends lost 5 bases at V and 6 bases at J; junction bases unmatched: 6. The length of the CDR3 is 14 residues. CDR1 MNHEY and CDR2 SVGAGI come from the germline V gene. CDR3 coding DNA: TGTGCCAGCAGTAAACTAGCGGGATTTCAGACCCAGTACTTC. Its protein product is CASSKLAGFQTQYF.

In its sample, this clonotype was seen many times. J is TRBJ2-7 and V is TRBV20-1, with 10 bases aligning to TRBD2. The CDR3 covers 17 residues. Trimming at V came to 2 bases and at J to 4 bases, leaving 14 bases not matched to a gene. Germline V gene sequence: CDR1 DFQATT, CDR2 SNEGSKA (reference sequence). In DNA form, the CDR3 reads TGCAGTGCTAGACCTCTGGCACTAGCGGGAATAAAGTACGAGCAGTACTTC. Protein sequence: CSARPLALAGIKYEQYF.

J is TRBJ2-2 and V is TRBV11-3, with 8 nucleotides matching TRBD1. Germline trimming cut 5 bases from V and 0 bases from J; bases unmatched to any gene: 8. The CDR3 runs 17 residues. Germline CDR1 and CDR2: SGHNT and YENEEA. The CDR3: CASSLDTTGANTGELFF. The CDR3 DNA sequence: TGTGCCAGCAGCCTTGACACGACAGGGGCGAACACCGGGGAGCTGTTTTTT. The full variable domain, in which reference TRBV11-3 and TRBJ2-2 provide the parts outside the CDR3, is EAGVVQSPRYKIIEKKQPVAFWCNPISGHNTLYWYLQNLGQGPELLIRYENEEAVDDSQLPKDRFSAERLKGVDSTLKIQPAELGDSAVYLCASSLDTTGANTGELFFGEGSRLTVL.

This clonotype was counted many times. The chain employs TRBV6-2 or TRBV6-3 and TRBJ2-1, with TRBD2 identical over 14 bases. V lost 6 bases, J lost 10 bases, and 8 bases stayed unmatched. Germline assignment: CDR1 MNHEY and CDR2 SVGEGT. This CDR3 is 15 amino acids long. The CDR3 is CASSSGLAGGYEQFF. The CDR3 DNA reads as TGTGCCAGCAGCTCCGGACTAGCGGGAGGATACGAGCAGTTCTTC.